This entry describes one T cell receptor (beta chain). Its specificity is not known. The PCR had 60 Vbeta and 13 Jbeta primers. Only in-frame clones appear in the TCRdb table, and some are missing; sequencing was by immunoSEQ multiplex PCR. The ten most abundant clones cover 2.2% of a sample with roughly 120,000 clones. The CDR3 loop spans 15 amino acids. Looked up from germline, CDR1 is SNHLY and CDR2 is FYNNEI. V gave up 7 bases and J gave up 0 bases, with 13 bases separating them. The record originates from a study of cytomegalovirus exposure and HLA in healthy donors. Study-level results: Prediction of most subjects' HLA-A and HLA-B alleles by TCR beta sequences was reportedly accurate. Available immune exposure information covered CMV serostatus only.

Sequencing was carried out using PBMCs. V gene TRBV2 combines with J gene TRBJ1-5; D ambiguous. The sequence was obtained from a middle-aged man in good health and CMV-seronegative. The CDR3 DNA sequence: TGTGCCAGCACCCGTGCGGGCCTTAGCAATCAGCCCCAGCATTTT. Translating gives CASTRAGLSNQPQHF.